These T cell receptor beta chains were read from a single sample in a study of T cell changes during pregnancy in multiple sclerosis. Assay: immunoSEQ multiplex PCR; the TCRdb copy retains only in-frame clones and omits some. The sample contains more than 85,000 clones, around 93% of which appear only once. The specimen comprised peripheral blood, sampled before pregnancy. All receptors derive from a female donor with multiple sclerosis, enrolled in a pregnancy study. Both conserved end residues are part of each CDR3. The D gene is left open where the match is weak. Size is stated for part of the rows, as once, few or many counts, or as a class when the clone is expanded.

v_gene,j_gene,abundance,d_gene,CDR3aa,CDR3nt
TRBV7-6,TRBJ2-5,.,TRBD1,CASVDISRGQGETQYF,TGTGCCAGCGTAGATATAAGCCGTGGACAGGGGGAGACCCAGTACTTC
TRBV7-2,TRBJ1-3,.,.,CASSSPHPRNTIYF,TGTGCCAGCAGCTCCCCCCACCCGCGGAACACCATATATTTT
TRBV4-3,TRBJ2-2,.,.,CASSPGARTGELFF,TGCGCCAGCAGCCCAGGGGCGCGCACCGGGGAGCTGTTTTTT
TRBV7-2,TRBJ1-2,.,.,CASSLTVGGIDYTF,TGTGCCAGCAGCTTAACGGTGGGGGGAATCGACTACACCTTC
TRBV6-1,TRBJ1-5,.,.,CASSEHGGIGNQPQHF,TGTGCCAGCAGTGAACATGGGGGCATCGGCAATCAGCCCCAGCATTTT
TRBV27,TRBJ2-3,.,.,CASSRRSGAQFTDTQYF,TGTGCCAGCAGCCGAAGGTCCGGAGCCCAATTCACAGATACGCAGTATTTT
TRBV7-9,TRBJ2-5,.,TRBD2,CASSKKLAGRAQKETQYF,TGTGCCAGCAGCAAAAAGTTGGCAGGGAGGGCGCAAAAAGAGACCCAGTACTTC
TRBV11-2,TRBJ2-7,.,.,CASSLGAGQYF,TGTGCCAGCAGCTTAGGGGCAGGCCAGTACTTC
TRBV7-9,TRBJ2-6,.,.,CASSPNNPSGANVLTF,TGTGCCAGCAGCCCTAATAACCCCTCTGGGGCCAACGTCCTGACTTTC
TRBV7-2,TRBJ2-7,.,TRBD2,CASSFRGSGYEQYF,TGTGCCAGCAGCTTCCGCGGGAGTGGGTACGAGCAGTACTTC
TRBV27,TRBJ1-2,.,TRBD1,CASRATGGYLYGYTF,TGTGCCAGCAGAGCTACAGGGGGTTACCTCTATGGCTACACCTTC
TRBV4-1,TRBJ1-3,.,.,CASSQPTGTGNTIYF,TGCGCCAGCAGCCAACCGACAGGCACTGGAAACACCATATATTTT
TRBV19,TRBJ2-3,.,.,CASSVGRGDTQYF,TGTGCCAGTAGTGTCGGCCGAGGAGATACGCAGTATTTT
TRBV7-2,TRBJ2-3,once,.,CASSLAGGSTDTQYF,TGTGCCAGCAGCTTAGCGGGCGGGAGCACAGATACGCAGTATTTT
TRBV29-1,TRBJ2-1,.,.,CSVQNSYNEQFF,TGCAGCGTTCAGAATTCCTACAATGAGCAGTTCTTC
TRBV5-1,TRBJ2-2,.,.,CASSYRGSGTGELFF,TGCGCCAGCAGCTATCGGGGGAGTGGGACCGGGGAGCTGTTTTTT
TRBV6-5,TRBJ1-2,.,TRBD1,CASRPRTGGFGGYTF,TGTGCCAGCAGACCCAGGACAGGGGGATTCGGCGGCTACACCTTC
TRBV28,TRBJ1-2,.,TRBD1,CASSLSSQYRDRGRPGYGYTF,TGTGCCAGCAGTTTATCCTCACAATACCGGGACAGGGGGCGCCCCGGCTATGGCTACACCTTC
TRBV2,TRBJ1-1,once,.,CASSRQSMNTEAFF,TGTGCCAGCAGCCGACAGTCCATGAACACTGAAGCTTTCTTT
TRBV27,TRBJ1-2,.,.,CASSTDRQRQRSGYTF,TGTGCCAGCAGTACCGATCGACAGAGGCAACGGAGTGGCTACACCTTC
TRBV2,TRBJ2-1,once,.,CASSSGLISSNEQFF,TGTGCCAGCAGTTCGGGACTCATATCCAGTAATGAGCAGTTCTTC
TRBV7-8,TRBJ1-1,once,.,CASSLTGGNTEAFF,TGTGCCAGCAGCTTAACGGGGGGAAACACTGAAGCTTTCTTT
TRBV11-2,TRBJ2-7,.,.,CASSLPQGKQYF,TGTGCCAGCAGCTTACCCCAGGGAAAGCAGTACTTC
TRBV10-3,TRBJ2-7,.,.,CAISGRGKVLAERYEQYF,TGTGCCATCAGTGGCAGGGGGAAGGTACTAGCGGAGCGCTACGAGCAGTACTTC
TRBV29-1,TRBJ1-2,.,TRBD1,CSVPTLGGAYGYTF,TGCAGCGTACCGACCTTAGGGGGCGCCTATGGCTACACCTTC
TRBV27,TRBJ2-5,.,TRBD1,CASSLFYFGSQGEETQYF,TGTGCCAGCAGTTTATTTTACTTTGGGAGTCAGGGGGAAGAGACCCAGTACTTC
TRBV6-1,TRBJ1-4,.,.,CASSEGEGRRVFGKLFF,TGTGCCAGCAGTGAAGGAGAGGGTAGGAGGGTCTTCGGGAAACTGTTTTTT
TRBV7-9,TRBJ1-2,.,.,CASSPDTYGYTF,TGTGCCAGCAGCCCGGACACTTATGGCTACACCTTC
TRBV5-1,TRBJ1-1,.,TRBD1,CASSLEGQQTEAFF,TGCGCCAGCAGCTTGGAGGGACAGCAGACTGAAGCTTTCTTT
TRBV18,TRBJ2-1,.,TRBD2,CASSPRKLAGGFYNEQFF,TGTGCCAGCTCACCACGCAAACTAGCGGGAGGGTTCTACAATGAGCAGTTCTTC
TRBV4-1,TRBJ2-6,.,TRBD1,CASSGGAGANVLTF,TGCGCCAGCTCAGGGGGCGCTGGGGCCAACGTCCTGACTTTC
TRBV5-1,TRBJ2-1,.,.,CASRAGPFLSNEQFF,TGCGCCAGCAGGGCGGGACCGTTTCTGAGCAATGAGCAGTTCTTC
TRBV4-2,TRBJ2-5,.,.,CASSQERGTGETQYF,TGTGCCAGCAGCCAAGAACGGGGGACGGGAGAGACCCAGTACTTC
TRBV27,TRBJ2-5,.,TRBD2,CASSPYTGTSGSWQETQYF,TGTGCCAGCAGTCCCTATACCGGGACTAGCGGGAGTTGGCAAGAGACCCAGTACTTC
TRBV7-2,TRBJ1-1,.,TRBD1,CASSRQGANTEAFF,TGTGCCAGCAGTCGACAGGGGGCAAACACTGAAGCTTTCTTT
TRBV6-1,TRBJ2-1,.,.,CASSAQGSSVGEQFF,TGTGCCAGCAGTGCGCAGGGGAGTTCAGTGGGTGAGCAGTTCTTC
TRBV28,TRBJ2-1,.,TRBD1,CASYRDSYNEQFF,TGTGCCAGCTACCGGGACAGCTACAATGAGCAGTTCTTC
TRBV4-1,TRBJ1-5,.,.,CASSQDNRGSQPQHF,TGCGCCAGCAGCCAAGATAATCGGGGTAGTCAGCCCCAGCATTTT
TRBV7-6,TRBJ2-7,once,TRBD1,CASSLRGQVSSYEQYF,TGTGCCAGCAGCTTAAGGGGACAGGTGTCTTCCTACGAGCAGTACTTC
TRBV4-2,TRBJ2-1,once,TRBD2,CASSQVPLRSGNASYNEQFF,TGTGCCAGCAGCCAGGTCCCGCTTCGTAGCGGGAACGCTAGTTACAATGAGCAGTTCTTC
TRBV18,TRBJ2-7,.,TRBD1,CASSSDGQGFYEQYF,TGTGCCAGCTCATCAGATGGACAGGGATTCTACGAGCAGTACTTC